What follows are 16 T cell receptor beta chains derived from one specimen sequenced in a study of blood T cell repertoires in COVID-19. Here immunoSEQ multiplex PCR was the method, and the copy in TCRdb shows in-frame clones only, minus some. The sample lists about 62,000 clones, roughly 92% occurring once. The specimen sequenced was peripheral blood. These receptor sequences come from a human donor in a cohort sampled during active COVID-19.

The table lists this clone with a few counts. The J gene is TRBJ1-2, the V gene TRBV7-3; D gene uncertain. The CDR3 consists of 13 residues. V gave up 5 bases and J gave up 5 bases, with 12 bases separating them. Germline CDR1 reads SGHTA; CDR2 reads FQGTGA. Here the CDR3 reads CASSPQEGYGYTF. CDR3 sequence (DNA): TGTGCCAGCAGCCCCCAGGAGGGATATGGCTACACCTTC.

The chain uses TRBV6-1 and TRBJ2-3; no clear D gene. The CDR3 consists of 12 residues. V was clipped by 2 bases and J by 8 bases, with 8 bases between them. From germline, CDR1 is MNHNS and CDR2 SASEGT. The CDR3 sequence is CASSERYSTQYF. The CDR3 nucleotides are TGTGCCAGCAGTGAACGGTATAGTACGCAGTATTTT.

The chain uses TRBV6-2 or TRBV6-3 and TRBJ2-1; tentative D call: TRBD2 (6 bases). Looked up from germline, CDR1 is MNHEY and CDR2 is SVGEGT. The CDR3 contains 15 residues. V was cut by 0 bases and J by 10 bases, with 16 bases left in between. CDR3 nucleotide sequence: TGTGCCAGCAGTTACTCGCGGGGTAGGAGTGGGGAGCAGTTCTTC. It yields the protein CASSYSRGRSGEQFF.

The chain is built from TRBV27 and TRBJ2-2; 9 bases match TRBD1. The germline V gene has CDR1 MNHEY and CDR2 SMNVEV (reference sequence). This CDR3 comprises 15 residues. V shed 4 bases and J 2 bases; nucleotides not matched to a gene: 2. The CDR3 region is CASSWGQGNTGELFF. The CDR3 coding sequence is TGTGCCAGCAGTTGGGGACAGGGAAACACCGGGGAGCTGTTTTTT.

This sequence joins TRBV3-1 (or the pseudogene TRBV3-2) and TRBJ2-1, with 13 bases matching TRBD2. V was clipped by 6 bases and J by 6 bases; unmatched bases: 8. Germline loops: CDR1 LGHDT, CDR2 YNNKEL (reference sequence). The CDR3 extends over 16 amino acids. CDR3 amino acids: CASSRTSGGAFNEQFF. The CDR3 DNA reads TGTGCCAGCAGTCGGACTAGCGGGGGTGCGTTCAATGAGCAGTTCTTC.

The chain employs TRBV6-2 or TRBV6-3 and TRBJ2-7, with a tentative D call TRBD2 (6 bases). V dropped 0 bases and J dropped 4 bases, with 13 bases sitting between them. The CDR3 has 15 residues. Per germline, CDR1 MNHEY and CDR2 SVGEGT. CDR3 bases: TGTGCCAGCAGTTACTCCGGGACTTGGATGTACGAGCAGTACTTC. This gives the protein CASSYSGTWMYEQYF.

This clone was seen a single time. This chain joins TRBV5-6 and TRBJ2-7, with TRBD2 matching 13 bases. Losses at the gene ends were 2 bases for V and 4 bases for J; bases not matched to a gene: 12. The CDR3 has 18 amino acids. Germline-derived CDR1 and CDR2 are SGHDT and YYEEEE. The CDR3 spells CASSFRTSGRGRGYEQYF. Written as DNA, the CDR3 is TGTGCCAGCAGCTTTAGGACTAGCGGGAGAGGAAGAGGGTACGAGCAGTACTTC.

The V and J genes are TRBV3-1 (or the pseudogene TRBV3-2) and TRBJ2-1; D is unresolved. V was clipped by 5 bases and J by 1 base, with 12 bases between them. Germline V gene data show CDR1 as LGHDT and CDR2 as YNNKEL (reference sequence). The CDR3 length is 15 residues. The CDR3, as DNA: TGTGCCAGCAGCAACCCGACACTGTCCTACAATGAGCAGTTCTTC. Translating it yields CASSNPTLSYNEQFF.

CDR3 loop: CASSLVASTQGELFF. The DNA for the CDR3 is TGCGCCAGCAGCTTGGTAGCTTCTACCCAAGGGGAGCTGTTTTTT. V and J are TRBV5-1 and TRBJ2-2, with D unresolved. CDR1 is SGHRS and CDR2 is YFSETQ in the germline V gene. V was clipped by 0 bases and J by 8 bases, with 14 bases between them. This CDR3 is 15 amino acids long.

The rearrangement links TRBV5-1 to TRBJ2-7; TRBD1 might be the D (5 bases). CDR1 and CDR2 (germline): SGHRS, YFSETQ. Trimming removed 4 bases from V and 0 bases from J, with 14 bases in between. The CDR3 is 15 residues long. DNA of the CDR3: TGCGCCAGCAGCCCTGGACATTTGTTCTCCTACGAGCAGTACTTC. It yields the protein CASSPGHLFSYEQYF.

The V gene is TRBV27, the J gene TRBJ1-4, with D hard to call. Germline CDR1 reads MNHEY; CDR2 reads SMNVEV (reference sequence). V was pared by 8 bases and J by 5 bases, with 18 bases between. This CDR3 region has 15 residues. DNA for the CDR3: TGTGCCAGCCTACCTCCTCCAAGTTCAAATGAAAAACTGTTTTTT. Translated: CASLPPPSSNEKLFF.

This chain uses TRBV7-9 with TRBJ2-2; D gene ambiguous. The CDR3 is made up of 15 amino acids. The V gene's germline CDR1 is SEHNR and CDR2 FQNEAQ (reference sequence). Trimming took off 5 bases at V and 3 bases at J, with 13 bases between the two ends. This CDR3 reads CASSPYPRDTGELFF. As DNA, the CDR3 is TGTGCCAGCAGCCCCTACCCTCGAGACACCGGGGAGCTGTTTTTT.

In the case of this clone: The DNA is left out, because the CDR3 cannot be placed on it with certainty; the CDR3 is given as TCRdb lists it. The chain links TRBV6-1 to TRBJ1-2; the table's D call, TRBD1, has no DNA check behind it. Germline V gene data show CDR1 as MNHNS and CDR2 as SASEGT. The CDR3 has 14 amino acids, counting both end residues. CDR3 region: CASSEVWADGIYAF.

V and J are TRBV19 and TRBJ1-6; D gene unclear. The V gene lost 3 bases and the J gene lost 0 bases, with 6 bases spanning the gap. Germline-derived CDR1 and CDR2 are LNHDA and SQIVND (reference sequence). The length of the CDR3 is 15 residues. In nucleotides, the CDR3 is TGTGCCAGTAGTATCAAGAGCTCCTATAATTCACCCCTCCACTTT. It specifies CASSIKSSYNSPLHF. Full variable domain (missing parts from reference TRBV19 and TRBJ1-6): DGGITQSPKYLFRKEGQNVTLSCEQNLNHDAMYWYRQDPGQGLRLIYYSQIVNDFQKGDIAEGYSVSREKKESFPLTVTSAQKNPTAFYLCASSIKSSYNSPLHFGNGTRLTVT.

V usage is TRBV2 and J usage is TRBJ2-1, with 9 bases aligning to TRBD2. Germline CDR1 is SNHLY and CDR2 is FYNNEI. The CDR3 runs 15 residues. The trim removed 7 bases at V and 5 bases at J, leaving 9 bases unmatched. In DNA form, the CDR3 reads TGTGCCAGCAAACGAGCTAGCGGGGTGAACAATGAGCAGTTCTTC. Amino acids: CASKRASGVNNEQFF.

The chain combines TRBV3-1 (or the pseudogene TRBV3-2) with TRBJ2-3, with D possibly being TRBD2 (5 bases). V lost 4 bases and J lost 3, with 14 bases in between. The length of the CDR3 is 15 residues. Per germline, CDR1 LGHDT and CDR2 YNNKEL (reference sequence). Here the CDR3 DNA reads TGTGCCAGCAGCCCCGGACTCATAGTGACAGATACGCAGTATTTT. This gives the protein CASSPGLIVTDTQYF.